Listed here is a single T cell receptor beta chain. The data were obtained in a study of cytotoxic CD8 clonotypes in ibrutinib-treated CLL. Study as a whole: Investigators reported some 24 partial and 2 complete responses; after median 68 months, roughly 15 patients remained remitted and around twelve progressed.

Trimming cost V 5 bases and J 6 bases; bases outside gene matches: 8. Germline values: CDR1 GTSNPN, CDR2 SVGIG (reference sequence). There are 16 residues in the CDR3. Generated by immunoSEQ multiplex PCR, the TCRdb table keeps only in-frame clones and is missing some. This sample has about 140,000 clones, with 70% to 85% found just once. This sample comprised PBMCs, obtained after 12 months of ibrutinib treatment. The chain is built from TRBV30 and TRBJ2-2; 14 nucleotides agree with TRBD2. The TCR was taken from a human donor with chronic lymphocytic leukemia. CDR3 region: CAWRGLAGAGAGELFF. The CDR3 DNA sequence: TGTGCCTGGCGGGGACTAGCGGGAGCAGGGGCCGGGGAGCTGTTTTTT.